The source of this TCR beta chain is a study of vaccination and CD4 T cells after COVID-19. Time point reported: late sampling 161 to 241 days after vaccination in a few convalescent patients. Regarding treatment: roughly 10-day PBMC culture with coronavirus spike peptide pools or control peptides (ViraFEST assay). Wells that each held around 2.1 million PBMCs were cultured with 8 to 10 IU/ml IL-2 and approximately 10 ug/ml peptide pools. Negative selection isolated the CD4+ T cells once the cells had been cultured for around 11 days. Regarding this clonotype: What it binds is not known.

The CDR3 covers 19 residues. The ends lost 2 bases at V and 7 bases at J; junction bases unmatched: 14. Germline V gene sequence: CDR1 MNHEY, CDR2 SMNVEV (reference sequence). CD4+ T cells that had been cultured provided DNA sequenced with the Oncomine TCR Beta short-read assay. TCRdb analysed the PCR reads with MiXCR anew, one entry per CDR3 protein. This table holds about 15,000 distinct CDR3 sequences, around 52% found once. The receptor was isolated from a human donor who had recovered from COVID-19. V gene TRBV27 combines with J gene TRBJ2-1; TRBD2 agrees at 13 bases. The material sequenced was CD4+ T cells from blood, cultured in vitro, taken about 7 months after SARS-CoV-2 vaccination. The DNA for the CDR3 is TGTGCCAGCAGTTTACGTGGTCGGACTAGCGGGAGATTAGGAAATGAGCAGTTCTTC. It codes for CASSLRGRTSGRLGNEQFF.